This T cell receptor beta chain was captured by sequencing in a study of CXCR3-negative and CXCR3-positive naive CD8 T cells. Whole-study context: TRB reads totalled about 140 million, about 1.5 +/- 0.3 million per library.

Via 5' RACE with UMI labels, TRB cDNA libraries were prepared. TCRdb re-called the 5' RACE reads; every CDR3 protein appears as one record, without DNA. The sample holds approximately 45,000 distinct CDR3 sequences. Study-wide results and caveats: TRBV-TRBJ usage was similar across naive CXCR3 subsets but distinct in memory cells. Diversity was high in both naive subsets and much lower in memory cells.

CDR3 size: 14 residues. Germline CDR1 is SEHNR and CDR2 is FQNEAQ (reference sequence). As to this clonotype: Its antigen is undetermined.

The chain links TRBV7-9 to TRBJ1-2; TCRdb reports TRBD1, a call that lacks DNA to check it against. Sequenced material: memory CD8+ T cells from blood. The receptor was derived from a human donor in good health. Some clones in this sample may be carry-over from other donors' samples. The CDR3 sequence: CASSLGVGQDGYTF.